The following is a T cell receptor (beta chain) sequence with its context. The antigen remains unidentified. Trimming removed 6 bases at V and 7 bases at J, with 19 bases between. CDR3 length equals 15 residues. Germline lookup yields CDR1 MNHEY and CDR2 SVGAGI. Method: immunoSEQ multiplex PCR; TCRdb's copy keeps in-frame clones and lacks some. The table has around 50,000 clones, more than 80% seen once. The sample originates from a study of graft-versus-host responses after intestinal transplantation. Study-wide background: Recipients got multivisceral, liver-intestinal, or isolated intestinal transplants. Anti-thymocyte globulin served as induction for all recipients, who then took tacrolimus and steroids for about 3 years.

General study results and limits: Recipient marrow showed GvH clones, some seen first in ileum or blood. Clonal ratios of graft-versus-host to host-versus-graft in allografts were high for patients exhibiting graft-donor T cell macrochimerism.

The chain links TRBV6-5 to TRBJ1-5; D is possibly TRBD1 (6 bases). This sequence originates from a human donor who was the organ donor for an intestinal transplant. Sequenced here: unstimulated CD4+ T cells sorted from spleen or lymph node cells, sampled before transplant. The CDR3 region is CASSTGQSSAQPQHF. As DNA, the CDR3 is TGTGCCAGCAGCACCGGACAGTCCTCGGCCCAGCCCCAGCATTTT.